The rows below give T cell receptor beta chains drawn from one sample of a study of blood T cell repertoires in COVID-19. Profiled with immunoSEQ multiplex PCR; TCRdb holds only in-frame clones, not every one. The sample includes about 220,000 clones, 84% of them seen just once. The material sequenced was peripheral blood. The source of these receptors is a man aged 50 to 59 with active or convalescent COVID-19. Both conserved end residues are part of each CDR3. The D gene is left open where the match is weak. Some rows mark clone size as missing; the rest say once, few, many or name a class of expanded clone.

J gene | D gene | clone size | V gene | CDR3 DNA | CDR3 protein
TRBJ2-5 | TRBD1 | . | TRBV12-3/TRBV12-4 | TGTGCCAGCAGTTTACGACAGGGGGAGACCCAGTACTTC | CASSLRQGETQYF
TRBJ2-5 | TRBD2 | . | TRBV2 | TGTGCCAGCAGTGTGGAGACTAGCACGTTGAAGACCCAGTACTTC | CASSVETSTLKTQYF
TRBJ2-4 | TRBD2 | . | TRBV7-2 | TGTGCCAGCAGCTTAGATCTAGCGGGGGGGAAAAACATTCAGTACTTC | CASSLDLAGGKNIQYF
TRBJ1-2 | . | few | TRBV10-3 | TGTGCCATCGGACGGGGCTATGGCTACACCTTC | CAIGRGYGYTF
TRBJ2-1 | . | . | TRBV15 | TGTGCCACCAGCAGAGATCCCTGGACATCTTACAATGAGCAGTTCTTC | CATSRDPWTSYNEQFF
TRBJ2-6 | . | . | TRBV27 | TGTGCCAGCAGTCTGGGGCCTCTAGGGGCCAACGTCCTGACTTTC | CASSLGPLGANVLTF
TRBJ2-3 | TRBD1 | . | TRBV7-8 | TGTGCCAGCAGCCAGGGACAGGGGGCTACAGATACGCAGTATTTT | CASSQGQGATDTQYF
TRBJ1-3 | TRBD1 | . | TRBV10-3 | TGTGCCAGCGCAAACCAGGGGGACGGAAACACCATATATTTT | CASANQGDGNTIYF
TRBJ1-4 | . | many | TRBV2 | TGTGCCAGCAGCCCGGAGGGGTTTAATGAAAAACTGTTTTTT | CASSPEGFNEKLFF
TRBJ1-5 | . | . | TRBV30 | TGTGCCTGGAGTAGGGGGGGGAGCAATCAGCCCCAGCATTTT | CAWSRGGSNQPQHF
TRBJ2-7 | TRBD2 | . | TRBV28 | TGTGCCAGCAGTTTTAGCGGGACACCCGACGGGCAGTACTTC | CASSFSGTPDGQYF
TRBJ2-1 | TRBD2 | few | TRBV5-1 | TGCGCCAGCAGCCAGTTAGCGGGGTTCAATGAGCAGTTCTTC | CASSQLAGFNEQFF
TRBJ2-3 | TRBD2 | . | TRBV5-6 | TGTGCCAGCAGCCATAGCGGGAGCAGCACAGATACGCAGTATTTT | CASSHSGSSTDTQYF
TRBJ1-3 | . | . | TRBV7-2 | TGTGCCAGCAGCTTAGTTGGGGGAGGTGGAAACACCATATATTTT | CASSLVGGGGNTIYF
TRBJ1-1 | . | . | TRBV11-2 | TGTGCCAGCAGCTGGGGCGCCGTGAACACTGAAGCTTTCTTT | CASSWGAVNTEAFF
TRBJ1-1 | TRBD1 | few | TRBV6-1 | TGTGCCAGCAGTGATTTTGAGGGGGCCACTGAAGCTTTCTTT | CASSDFEGATEAFF
TRBJ2-3 | . | . | TRBV10-3 | TGTGCCATCAGCAAGCTCCACCCCACAGATACGCAGTATTTT | CAISKLHPTDTQYF
TRBJ2-3 | TRBD1 | . | TRBV7-8 | TGTGCCAGCAGCGCCGGGACAGGGAGCGCAGATACGCAGTATTTT | CASSAGTGSADTQYF
TRBJ2-7 | . | . | TRBV13 | TGTGCCAGCAGCCCCCCGGGGGAGGCCGAGCAGTACTTC | CASSPPGEAEQYF
TRBJ1-3 | TRBD1 | once | TRBV6-1 | TGTGCCAGCAGTGAGCTGGACAGGTCTGGAAACACCATATATTTT | CASSELDRSGNTIYF
TRBJ2-1 | TRBD2 | . | TRBV28 | TGTGCCAGCAGTGCCCTCGGGCTAGCGGCTCGCAATGAGCAGTTCTTC | CASSALGLAARNEQFF